This T cell receptor (beta chain) was captured by sequencing in a study of Graves' ophthalmopathy and Graves' hyperthyroidism. Germline-derived CDR1 and CDR2 are SQVTM and ANQGSEA. V lost 4 bases to trimming and J lost 2 bases, with 9 bases between them. The CDR3 loop spans 12 amino acids. From RNA, the CDR3 regions of TCR beta chains were amplified and sequenced. First-round RT-PCR employed HTBI primers, with a second-round multiplex PCR after it. TCRdb re-called the multiplex PCR reads through MiXCR, storing one row per CDR3 protein. There are 500,000 to 700,000 distinct CDR3 sequences in the sample; 35% to 45% occur only once, and about 4.1% lies in the top ten.

The chain has TRBV29-1 and TRBJ2-7, with a possible D match to TRBD2 (5 bases). Sequencing input: peripheral blood or thyroid tissue (not recorded which). The source of this sequence is an adult man with Graves' hyperthyroidism. The CDR3, as DNA: TGCAGCGTTGTTCGGGATACCTACGAGCAGTACTTC. Translation gives CSVVRDTYEQYF.